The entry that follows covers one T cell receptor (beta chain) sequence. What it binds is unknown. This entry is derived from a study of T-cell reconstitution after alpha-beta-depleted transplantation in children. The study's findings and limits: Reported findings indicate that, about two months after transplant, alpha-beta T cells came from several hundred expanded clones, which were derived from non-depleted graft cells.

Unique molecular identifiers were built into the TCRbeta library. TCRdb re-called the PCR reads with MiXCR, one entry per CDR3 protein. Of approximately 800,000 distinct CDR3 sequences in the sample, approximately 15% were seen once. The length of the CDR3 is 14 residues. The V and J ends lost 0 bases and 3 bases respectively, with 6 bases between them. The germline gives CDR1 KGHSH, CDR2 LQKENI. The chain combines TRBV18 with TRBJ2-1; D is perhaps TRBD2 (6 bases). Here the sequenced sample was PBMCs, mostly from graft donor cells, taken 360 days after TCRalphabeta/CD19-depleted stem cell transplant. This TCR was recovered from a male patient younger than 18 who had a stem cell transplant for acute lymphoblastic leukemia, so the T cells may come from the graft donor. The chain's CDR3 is CASSPPTSYNEQFF. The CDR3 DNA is TGTGCCAGCTCACCACCGACTAGCTACAATGAGCAGTTCTTC.